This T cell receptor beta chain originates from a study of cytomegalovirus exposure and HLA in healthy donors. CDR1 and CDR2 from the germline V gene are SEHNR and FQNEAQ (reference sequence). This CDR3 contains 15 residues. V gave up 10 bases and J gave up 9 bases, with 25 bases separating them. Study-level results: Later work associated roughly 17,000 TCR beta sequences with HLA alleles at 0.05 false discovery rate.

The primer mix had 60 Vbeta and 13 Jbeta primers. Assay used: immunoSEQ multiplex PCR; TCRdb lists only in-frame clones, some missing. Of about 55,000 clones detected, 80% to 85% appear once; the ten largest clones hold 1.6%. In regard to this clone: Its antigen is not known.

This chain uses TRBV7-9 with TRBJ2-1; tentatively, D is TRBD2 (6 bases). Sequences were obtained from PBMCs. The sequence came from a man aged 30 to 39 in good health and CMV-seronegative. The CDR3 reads CAITYRDWGSGEQFF. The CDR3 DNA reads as TGTGCCATTACTTACCGGGACTGGGGGTCGGGTGAGCAGTTCTTC.